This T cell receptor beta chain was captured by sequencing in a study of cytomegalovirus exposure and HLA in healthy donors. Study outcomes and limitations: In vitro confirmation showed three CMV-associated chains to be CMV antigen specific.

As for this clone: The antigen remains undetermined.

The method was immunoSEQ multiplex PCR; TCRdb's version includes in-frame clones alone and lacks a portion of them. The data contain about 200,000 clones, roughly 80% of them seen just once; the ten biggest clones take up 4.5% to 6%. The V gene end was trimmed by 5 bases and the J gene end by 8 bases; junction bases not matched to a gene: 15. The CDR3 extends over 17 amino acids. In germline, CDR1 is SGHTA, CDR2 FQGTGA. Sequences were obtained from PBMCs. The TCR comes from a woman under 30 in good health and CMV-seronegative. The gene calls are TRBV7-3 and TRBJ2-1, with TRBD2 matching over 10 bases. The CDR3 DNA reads TGTGCCAGCAGCCCATTCTCGGTAGCGGGGGGACAGGATGAGCAGTTCTTC. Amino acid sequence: CASSPFSVAGGQDEQFF.